This TCR beta chain was sequenced for a study of Ad26.COV2.S vaccination and SARS-CoV-2 variants. Note on this clone: Its antigen remains unidentified.

Germline CDR1 reads LNHNV; CDR2 reads YYDKDF (reference sequence). Trimming left V 3 bases short and J 6 bases short, with 3 bases between. This CDR3 is 11 amino acids long. Sequenced by immunoSEQ multiplex PCR; TCRdb stores in-frame clones only, minus some. The sample lists under 95,000 clones, 82% occurring once. Study-wide results and caveats: Reportedly, spike-specific CD8+ and CD4+ T cell responses achieved substantial breadth once vaccination had taken place. Vaccine and placebo recipients had comparable breadth of non-spike TCRs.

The rearrangement joins TRBV15 to TRBJ2-1; no clear D gene. The specimen was peripheral blood, collected after recovery from COVID-19. This TCR was recovered from a human donor who had recovered from COVID-19. CDR3 in DNA: TGTGCCACCAGCAGGATCAATGAGCAGTTCTTC. Residues: CATSRINEQFF.